This TCR beta chain was found in a study of beta chain features in type 1 diabetes. Findings and caveats of the study: Shortening that was moderate but significant affected the TCRB CDR3s of Type 1 diabetes patients in all four CD4+ subsets.

This clone was observed a few times. Its antigen remains unknown. The CDR3 length is 15 residues. In germline, CDR1 is KGHSH, CDR2 LQKENI. V lost 2 bases and J lost 4; bases outside the gene matches: 3. Of the isolated RNA, all was reverse transcribed, and so the sequenced material was expressed TCRB transcripts. About 3.57 million reads per sample were averaged for naive, central memory and regulatory samples. Measured with immunoSEQ multiplex PCR; TCRdb has only the in-frame clones, and not every one. The repertoire holds under 350,000 clones, with roughly a quarter as singletons. The chain combines TRBV18 with TRBJ2-3; TRBD2 matches 10 bases. This clonotype originated in a woman aged 30 to 39 with type 1 diabetes. The sample consisted of naive CD4+ T cells from blood. The CDR3 spells CASSPIAGGADTQYF. Here the CDR3 DNA reads TGTGCCAGCTCACCAATAGCGGGAGGCGCAGATACGCAGTATTTT. The complete variable domain, with remaining parts taken from reference TRBV18 and TRBJ2-3, reads NAGVMQNPRHLVRRRGQEARLRCSPMKGHSHVYWYRQLPEEGLKFMVYLQKENIIDESGMPKERFSAEFPKEGPSILRIQQVVRGDSAAYFCASSPIAGGADTQYFGPGTRLTVL.